These T cell receptor beta chains were read from a single sample in a study of type 1 and type 2 diabetes patients. TCRdb re-called the multiplex PCR reads through MiXCR, storing one row per CDR3 protein. This table has 250,000 or so distinct CDR3 sequences, roughly 50% appearing once. Sample: peripheral blood mononuclear cells (PBMCs). The source is a young man with type 2 diabetes. CDR3s include the opening cysteine and the closing phenylalanine or tryptophan. A D gene is named only where the DNA matches it firmly. Clone sizes are given selectively: once, few, many, or a class where the clone is expanded.

>TRBJ1-3|.|.|13|TRBV19
TGTGCCAGTAGTACGGACAGCCTCAACACCATATATTTT
CASSTDSLNTIYF
>TRBJ1-5|.|.|15|TRBV19
TGTGCCAGTAGTTTCCAGGACAACGGATATCAGCCCCAGCATTTT
CASSFQDNGYQPQHF
>TRBJ2-2|.|.|14|TRBV5-1
TGCGCCAGCAGCCAAGACGGACTCCCCGGGGAGCTGTTTTTT
CASSQDGLPGELFF
>TRBJ2-2|.|.|16|TRBV6-2/TRBV6-3
TGTGCCAGCAGTTACTCGGAGCGTGAGAACACCGGGGAGCTGTTTTTT
CASSYSERENTGELFF
>TRBJ1-2|.|.|15|TRBV6-6
TGTGCCAGCAGTGAAAGCTGGCAGGGTTACTATGGCTACACCTTC
CASSESWQGYYGYTF
>TRBJ2-7|few|.|13|TRBV12-3/TRBV12-4
TGTGCCAGCAGTTTTTGGGCAGGGAGTGAGCAGTACTTC
CASSFWAGSEQYF
>TRBJ2-3|.|.|17|TRBV2
TGTGCCAGCAATATCTCCGCGGCAGACTCTAGCACAGATACGCAGTATTTT
CASNISAADSSTDTQYF
>TRBJ2-5|.|TRBD2|17|TRBV5-1
TGCGCCAGCAGCTTGGGGCGATATAGCGGGGTGCAAGAGACCCAGTACTTC
CASSLGRYSGVQETQYF
>TRBJ2-7|.|.|14|TRBV20-1
TGCAGTGCCTGGAGTCCGCAGAACGTCTACGAGCAGTACTTC
CSAWSPQNVYEQYF
>TRBJ1-1|.|.|13|TRBV29-1
TGCAGCGTTGTCAGGGGCGGAAACACTGAAGCTTTCTTT
CSVVRGGNTEAFF
>TRBJ1-4|.|.|14|TRBV7-2
TGTGCCACCAGCCGAGAGGGAGCTGATGAAAAACTGTTTTTT
CATSREGADEKLFF
>TRBJ2-7|.|TRBD2|18|TRBV9
TGTGCCAGCAGCGTGCAGAGGGTCGAGAGACTAGCGGGATACGAGCAGTACTTC
CASSVQRVERLAGYEQYF
>TRBJ2-7|.|.|14|TRBV12-3/TRBV12-4
TGTGCCAGCAATAGTGAAGGACCCTCCTACGAGCAGTACTTC
CASNSEGPSYEQYF
>TRBJ2-1|few|.|15|TRBV15
TGTGCCACCAGCAGAGTAGCGGAACCCTACAATGAGCAGTTCTTC
CATSRVAEPYNEQFF
>TRBJ1-1|few|.|17|TRBV7-8
TGTGCCAGCACCCTATTCCGAGTCCGAGTAGGGAACACTGAAGCTTTCTTT
CASTLFRVRVGNTEAFF
>TRBJ2-7|few|.|16|TRBV14
TGTGCCAGCAGCCAAGCCCGGTCAGGGCCCCACTACGAGCAGTACTTC
CASSQARSGPHYEQYF
>TRBJ1-6|.|.|12|TRBV19
TGTGCCAGTAGTGTCCCGAGGGCACCCCTCCACTTT
CASSVPRAPLHF
>TRBJ2-3|.|.|16|TRBV28
TGTGCCAGCAGTCCCCGGTCAGGGGAAGTCACAGATACGCAGTATTTT
CASSPRSGEVTDTQYF
>TRBJ1-1|many|.|14|TRBV10-3
TGTGCCATCTCTGGCGCAGGGGAAAACACTGAAGCTTTCTTT
CAISGAGENTEAFF
>TRBJ1-2|.|.|16|TRBV6-5
TGTGCCAGCAGTAAGATTACAGAGACGAGAATCTATGGTTACACCTTC
CASSKITETRIYGYTF
>TRBJ1-5|.|.|14|TRBV28
TGTGCCAGCAGTCCGCTACGAGACAATCAGCCCCAGCATTTT
CASSPLRDNQPQHF
>TRBJ2-7|.|.|14|TRBV12-3/TRBV12-4
TGTGCCAGCAGACAAGAAGCGGCCGATTACGAGCAGTACTTC
CASRQEAADYEQYF
>TRBJ2-5|few|.|12|TRBV20-1
TGCAGTGCTAGAGGAGATGAGGAGACCCAGTACTTC
CSARGDEETQYF
>TRBJ1-3|few|TRBD1|14|TRBV7-2
TGTGCCAGCAGCTTAAGGGGGCTGGAAAACACCATATATTTT
CASSLRGLENTIYF
>TRBJ2-5|.|.|15|TRBV7-3
TGTGCCAGCAGCTTATCGACGACAGGACAAGAGACCCAGTACTTC
CASSLSTTGQETQYF
>TRBJ1-2|.|.|11|TRBV30
TGTGCCTGGAGCCGGGACCGTGGCTACACCTTC
CAWSRDRGYTF
>TRBJ2-1|few|.|12|TRBV7-6
TGTGCCAGCAGCTTAGAAGCGTATGAGCAGTTCTTC
CASSLEAYEQFF
>TRBJ2-1|.|TRBD1|16|TRBV7-8
TGTGCCAGCAGCACACAGGGAGGGACAGGGATCAATGAGCAGTTCTTC
CASSTQGGTGINEQFF
>TRBJ1-4|.|.|14|TRBV12-3/TRBV12-4
TGTGCCAGCAGCGCGGGGCAGGGGCGCGAAAAACTGTTTTTT
CASSAGQGREKLFF
>TRBJ2-1|.|TRBD1|13|TRBV14
TGTGCCAGCAGTCCGGGACAGTACAATGAGCAGTTCTTC
CASSPGQYNEQFF
>TRBJ1-1|.|.|13|TRBV19
TGTGCCAGTATTCCGGACAGGAACACTGAAGCTTTCTTT
CASIPDRNTEAFF
>TRBJ2-2|.|.|14|TRBV5-1
TGCGCCAGCAGCTTAGGGGCGGACACCGGGGAGCTGTTTTTT
CASSLGADTGELFF
>TRBJ2-7|few|.|13|TRBV19
TGTGCCAGTTCCCCATTAGGGAATCGCGAGCAGTACTTC
CASSPLGNREQYF
>TRBJ1-2|few|.|13|TRBV20-1
TGCAGTGCTAAAAGGACTCCCAACTATGGCTACACCTTC
CSAKRTPNYGYTF
>TRBJ1-1|.|.|18|TRBV7-3
TGTGCCAGCAGCGGCGCCGTGAACTCCGGGACACCGAACACTGAAGCTTTCTTT
CASSGAVNSGTPNTEAFF
>TRBJ2-1|.|.|13|TRBV7-2
TGTGCCAACAGCTTAAGGACACTCAATGAGCAGTTCTTC
CANSLRTLNEQFF
>TRBJ2-2|.|TRBD2|15|TRBV25-1
TGTGCCAGCAGTGGAAGCGGGAGGGCCGGCGGGGAGCTGTTTTTT
CASSGSGRAGGELFF
>TRBJ1-6|.|TRBD1|14|TRBV28
TGTGCCAGCAGCCCAGGACAGGGCTACTCACCCCTCCACTTT
CASSPGQGYSPLHF
>TRBJ2-1|few|TRBD1|10|TRBV19
TGTGCCAGTCAGGGGGATGAGCAGTTCTTC
CASQGDEQFF
>TRBJ2-7|few|TRBD1|15|TRBV27
TGTGCCAGCAGTTTAATCGGGACAGGTCAGTACGAGCAGTACTTC
CASSLIGTGQYEQYF
>TRBJ2-7|many|.|16|TRBV20-1
TGCAGTGCTAGACCCCAAAGACAGGAATACTACTACGAGCAGTACTTC
CSARPQRQEYYYEQYF
>TRBJ2-7|many|.|14|TRBV30
TGTGCCTGGAGTGACGACAGGAGCTCCTACGAGCAGTACTTC
CAWSDDRSSYEQYF
>TRBJ1-6|.|.|15|TRBV20-1
TGCAGTGCTAGAGTACGGACAGACCCCAATTCACCCCTCCACTTT
CSARVRTDPNSPLHF
>TRBJ1-4|.|.|12|TRBV6-1
TGTGCCAGCAGTGAGGGTCGGGAAAAACTGTTTTTT
CASSEGREKLFF
>TRBJ2-5|.|TRBD1|14|TRBV24-1
TGTGCCACCAGTGATCTTCAGGGGGCCGAGACCCAGTACTTC
CATSDLQGAETQYF
>TRBJ2-3|few|TRBD2|17|TRBV6-5
TGTGCCAGCAGTCGGACTAGCGGGGGGGCCGAGGCAGATACGCAGTATTTT
CASSRTSGGAEADTQYF
>TRBJ2-7|.|TRBD1|14|TRBV11-2
TGTGCCAGCAGCCCGGGACAGCAAGGCTACGAGCAGTACTTC
CASSPGQQGYEQYF
>TRBJ2-5|.|TRBD2|14|TRBV18
TGTGCCAGCTCACCATGGGACTACTGTGAGACCCAGTACTTC
CASSPWDYCETQYF
>TRBJ2-3|.|.|14|TRBV13
TGTGCCAGCAGTGGGTCGAGGAGTCGAGATACGCAGTATTTT
CASSGSRSRDTQYF
>TRBJ1-3|.|.|11|TRBV12-3/TRBV12-4
TGTGCCAGCAGTGCTGCGCACACCATATATTTT
CASSAAHTIYF
>TRBJ2-7|once|TRBD1|15|TRBV14
TGTGCCAGCAGCCTACGACAGGGAATTAACAACGAGCAGTACTTC
CASSLRQGINNEQYF
>TRBJ1-5|few|.|14|TRBV2
TGTGCCAGCAGTGACTCGTCAGGGAGTCAGCCCCAGCATTTT
CASSDSSGSQPQHF
>TRBJ2-2|few|.|17|TRBV6-5
TGTGCCAGCAGTTACGGTTTTGAGTTGGGGGGAACCGGGGAGCTGTTTTTT
CASSYGFELGGTGELFF
>TRBJ1-5|few|.|14|TRBV9
TGTGCCAGCAGCGTAGATGGAGGGAATCAGCCCCAGCATTTT
CASSVDGGNQPQHF
>TRBJ2-7|.|.|13|TRBV19
TGTGCCAGTAGTATAGCGCAGGGCAGTGAGCAGTACTTC
CASSIAQGSEQYF
>TRBJ1-4|few|.|13|TRBV5-1
TGCGCCAGCAGGGGCCAGCCGATAGAAAAACTGTTTTTT
CASRGQPIEKLFF
>TRBJ1-2|.|.|13|TRBV28
TGTGCCTGGAGTCTGACCGGTAACTATGGCTACACCTTC
CAWSLTGNYGYTF
>TRBJ2-1|once|TRBD1|16|TRBV11-2
TGTGCCAGCAGCTTGTTTGGGGACAGGGGACTGCTTGAGCAGTTCTTC
CASSLFGDRGLLEQFF
>TRBJ1-2|.|.|14|TRBV14
TGTGCCAGCAGCGCCCCGGGCACGGAAGGGGGCTACACCTTC
CASSAPGTEGGYTF
>TRBJ2-3|.|.|15|TRBV5-1
TGCGCCAGCAGCTTGGTCCCTAGCGCCTCAGATACGCAGTATTTT
CASSLVPSASDTQYF